This TCR beta chain appears in the sequencing data of a study of pediatric ulcerative colitis. Study-level points and caveats: Ulcerative colitis patients shared more blood-rectal clones than controls.

Sequencing was at survey level. Sequencing used immunoSEQ multiplex PCR; TCRdb keeps in-frame clones, though not all of them. Of 45,000 to 75,000 clones in the sample, over 80% were seen once. The CDR3 loop spans 12 amino acids. CDR1 and CDR2 (germline): MDHEN, SYDVKM. Deletions cut 6 bases from V and 4 bases from J, with 7 bases between. This clone has only a few counts. What it recognizes is unknown. The clonotype comes from a boy aged 10-17 years who was a control in a study of pediatric ulcerative colitis. The sample was blood. The J gene is TRBJ1-5, the V gene TRBV28; D unresolved. The DNA for the CDR3 is TGTGCCAGCAGACGAGGGAATCAGCCCCAGCATTTT. This sequence encodes CASRRGNQPQHF.